What follows describes a single T cell receptor (beta chain). The data derive from a study of shared clonotypes between healthy human individuals. Study information: The composition of the donors was a couple of women and a few men aged 18 to 49.

The assay was immunoSEQ multiplex PCR, and TCRdb's table has in-frame clones only and misses some. The sample comprises fewer than 3 million clones, about nine tenths of which are singletons, and around 0.38% rests with the top ten. A CD45RA-negative memory subset and a CD45RA+ naive subset were separated from the CD4+ cells. Germline-derived CDR1 and CDR2 are MNHEY and SVGAGI. CDR3 length: 12 residues. V gave up 7 bases and J gave up 11 bases; unmatched junction bases: 10. The rearrangement uses TRBV6-5 and TRBJ2-5; 7 bases match TRBD1. The specimen was naive CD4+ T cells from PBMCs. Subset indicated: CD45RA+ positively selected. This TCR came from a man aged 18 to 29 in good health. Some clones in this sample may be carry-over from other donors' samples. CDR3 sequence (DNA): TGTGCCAGCACCACCGGAGAGGGGGCGCAGTACTTC. Its translation: CASTTGEGAQYF.